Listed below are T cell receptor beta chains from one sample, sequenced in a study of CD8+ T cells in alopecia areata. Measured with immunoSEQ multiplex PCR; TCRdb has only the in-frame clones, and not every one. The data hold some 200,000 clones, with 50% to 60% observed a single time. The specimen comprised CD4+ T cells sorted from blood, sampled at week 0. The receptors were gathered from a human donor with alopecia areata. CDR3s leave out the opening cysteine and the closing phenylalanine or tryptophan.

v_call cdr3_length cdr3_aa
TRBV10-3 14 AISGFGGYGTDTQY
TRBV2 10 ASSTTEYGYT
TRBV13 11 ASSLDRGQPQH
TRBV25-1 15 ASSEPPGLAGEETQY
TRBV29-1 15 SGDGTGGRAYNSPLH
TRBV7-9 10 ASSLVEDKQY
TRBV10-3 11 AISDSANYGYT
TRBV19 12 ASSINRGNQPQH
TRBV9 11 ASSATGGNEQF
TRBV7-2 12 ASSLLGMNTEAF
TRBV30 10 AWSLSSYEQY
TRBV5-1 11 ASSLDRNEKLF
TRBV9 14 ASSVGTTTSTDTQY
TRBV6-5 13 ASSYDARVNTEAF
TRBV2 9 ASTLDYEQY
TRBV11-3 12 ASSASGATDTQY
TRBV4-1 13 ASSQEPGWAYEQY
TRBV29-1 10 SVEDKRYGYT
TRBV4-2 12 ASSQRGQSYEQY
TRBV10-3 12 AISGAGANTEAF
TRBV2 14 ASSLNGQGVGETQY
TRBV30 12 AWSSGRANNEQF
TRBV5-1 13 ASSLGAGKNEKLF
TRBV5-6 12 ASSEDRVYSPLH
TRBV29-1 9 SVGTNYGYT
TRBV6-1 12 ASSWGGGSYEQY
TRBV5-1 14 ASSLEGGSGANVLT
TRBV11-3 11 ASSPQPGETQY
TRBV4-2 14 ASSPIGGGIDNEQF
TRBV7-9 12 ASSKGLAAGELF
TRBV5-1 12 ASSQGGGHTEAF
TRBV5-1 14 ASSPGLATGVDTQY
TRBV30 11 AWSGAGNQPQH
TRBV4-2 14 ASSQERDVTNYGYT
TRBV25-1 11 ASRETYSYEQY
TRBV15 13 ATSRARRVGTEAF
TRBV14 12 ASSPTGVNTEAF
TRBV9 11 ASSVDLPTEQF
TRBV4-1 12 ASSQLDSLYGYT
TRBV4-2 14 ASSQEGYTSQETQY
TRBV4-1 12 ASSQEIRSYRYT
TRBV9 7 ASNYGYT
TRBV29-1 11 SVGPQTTDTQY
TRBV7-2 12 ASSLGGEQETQY
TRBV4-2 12 ASSHRSSYNEQF
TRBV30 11 AWSRTGRDTQY
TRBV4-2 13 ASSQDNEGGYGYT
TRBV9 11 ASSLGPQETQY
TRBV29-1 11 SVERGKGEKLF
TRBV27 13 ASSLSMTGPEKLF
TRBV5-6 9 ASSSAYEQY
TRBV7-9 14 ASSLDRTYLYNEQF
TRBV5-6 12 ASTQKVLGTEAF